This passage covers 21 T cell receptor beta chains from one sample sequenced in a study of blood T cell repertoires in COVID-19. TCRdb's table, derived via immunoSEQ multiplex PCR, lists solely in-frame clones and lacks some. In the table there are 400,000 to 450,000 clones, around 86% of which are singletons. The sequenced sample was peripheral blood. These receptors all stem from a woman in her 30s with active or convalescent COVID-19.

V usage is TRBV30 and J usage is TRBJ2-1; perhaps TRBD2 as D (6 bases). V lost 1 base, J lost 8 bases, and 9 bases lay in between. The CDR3 length is 12 residues. Germline CDR1 and CDR2: GTSNPN and SVGIG (reference sequence). The CDR3 reads CAWSGPGDEQFF. The CDR3 DNA reads as TGTGCCTGGAGTGGTCCGGGAGATGAGCAGTTCTTC.

About this clone itself: This sample also contains other DNA sequences that code for the same CDR3. The V call is TRBV29-1, the J call TRBJ2-5; TRBD2 matches 12 bases. CDR1 is SQVTM and CDR2 is ANQGSEA in the germline V gene. V dropped 6 bases and J dropped 5; count of bases not matched to a gene: 4. The CDR3 spans 13 residues. The DNA of the CDR3 is TGCAGCGTGACTAGCGGGGGTGGGGAGACCCAGTACTTC. It codes for CSVTSGGGETQYF.

V is TRBV6-5 and J is TRBJ1-2, with 9 bases that match TRBD1. Germline lookup yields CDR1 MNHEY and CDR2 SVGAGI. The length of the CDR3 is 16 residues. The V gene end was trimmed by 1 base and the J gene end by 6 bases; junction bases not matched to a gene: 9. The CDR3 protein is CASSYYGGDRENGYTF. DNA of the CDR3: TGTGCCAGCAGTTACTACGGGGGGGACAGGGAGAATGGCTACACCTTC.

This clone appeared a single time. In nucleotides, the CDR3 is TGCGCCAGCAGCCCCTACAGGGAGGAGACCCAGTACTTC. Protein sequence: CASSPYREETQYF. The chain recombines TRBV5-1 with TRBJ2-5; possibly TRBD1 for D (6 bases). CDR3 length: 13 amino acids. Germline CDR1 is SGHRS and CDR2 is YFSETQ. The V gene lost 4 bases and the J gene lost 5 bases, with 12 bases spanning the gap.

The rearrangement uses TRBV6-5 and TRBJ2-7, with 7 bases lining up with TRBD2. The V segment lost 4 bases and the J segment 7 bases; nucleotides outside the gene matches: 10. The CDR3 runs to 14 residues. CDR1 and CDR2 from the germline V gene are MNHEY and SVGAGI. The CDR3 nucleotides are TGTGCCAGCAGTTGGGTGGGAGGGACCGGAGAGCAGTACTTC. It is translated as CASSWVGGTGEQYF.

The chain uses TRBV15 and TRBJ2-2, with D unresolved. CDR1 is LNHNV and CDR2 is YYDKDF in the germline V gene (reference sequence). The CDR3 covers 13 residues. V was pared by 8 bases and J by 4 bases, with 11 bases between. The CDR3 nucleotides are TGTGCCACCCGAGAATACGGCACCGGGGAGCTGTTTTTT. Its protein is CATREYGTGELFF.

The genes are TRBV6-5 and TRBJ2-3; tentatively, D is TRBD2 (5 bases). Germline CDR1 reads MNHEY; CDR2 reads SVGAGI. This CDR3 has 15 residues. Between the trimmed V and J ends, which lost 7 bases and 5 bases, there was a span of 19 bases. The chain's CDR3 is CASTEVGKLRDTQYF. CDR3 coding DNA: TGTGCCAGCACCGAGGTCGGGAAGTTAAGAGATACGCAGTATTTT.

The V and J genes are TRBV7-2 and TRBJ2-1, with D perhaps TRBD1 (5 bases). The CDR3 totals 14 residues. The V end was cut by 1 base, the J end by 7 bases, with 11 bases between. CDR1 and CDR2 from the germline V gene are SGHTA and FQGNSA. The CDR3 DNA follows: TGTGCCAGCAGCTTAGGGGGCGCGATGAATGAGCAGTTCTTC. Encoded protein: CASSLGGAMNEQFF.

The V and J genes are TRBV9 and TRBJ1-6; D gene unclear. This CDR3 is 13 amino acids long. Germline assignment: CDR1 SGDLS and CDR2 YYNGEE. V gave up 1 base and J gave up 8 bases, with 7 bases separating them. CDR3 protein: CASSVLSDSPLHF. CDR3 sequence (DNA): TGTGCCAGCAGCGTACTGTCGGATTCACCCCTCCACTTT.

This clone was picked up a small number of times. The chain employs TRBV5-1 and TRBJ1-4; no clear D gene. The CDR3 contains 15 residues. Germline V gene sequence: CDR1 SGHRS, CDR2 YFSETQ. V was pared by 6 bases and J by 0 bases, with 12 bases between. The CDR3 sequence: CASTPEPATNEKLFF. In nucleotides, the CDR3 is TGCGCCAGCACCCCGGAGCCTGCAACTAATGAAAAACTGTTTTTT.

The gene calls are TRBV7-2 and TRBJ1-1; 7 bases agree with TRBD1. Germline CDR1 SGHTA, CDR2 FQGNSA. With V trimmed by 5 bases and J by 2 bases, 8 bases remained unmatched. CDR3 length: 15 amino acids. CDR3 protein: CASSPRQGINTEAFF. The CDR3 DNA reads TGTGCCAGCAGCCCCCGACAGGGAATAAACACTGAAGCTTTCTTT.

The chain links TRBV7-2 to TRBJ2-7; 7 bases match TRBD2. V lost 2 bases and J lost 0; bases outside the gene matches: 4. The germline gives CDR1 SGHTA, CDR2 FQGNSA. The CDR3 has 15 residues. The CDR3 reads CASSLSGDSSYEQYF. The CDR3 nucleotides read TGTGCCAGCAGCTTAAGCGGGGATAGCTCCTACGAGCAGTACTTC.

The chain combines TRBV20-1 with TRBJ1-2; no firm D call. CDR1 and CDR2 (germline): DFQATT, SNEGSKA (reference sequence). The V and J ends lost 3 bases and 4 bases respectively, with 12 bases between them. The CDR3 is 13 amino acids. CDR3 coding DNA: TGCAGTGCTAGTTCCGGGGAAAGCTATGGCTACACCTTC. Translating gives CSASSGESYGYTF.

The chain couples TRBV5-1 to TRBJ1-5; weak D call: TRBD1 (5 bases). The CDR3 runs 19 residues. Trimming stripped 4 bases from V and 2 bases from J, with 25 bases between. The V gene's germline CDR1 is SGHRS and CDR2 YFSETQ. The CDR3 loop is CASSPKQPGVGLGNQPQHF. CDR3 nucleotides: TGCGCCAGCAGCCCTAAACAGCCGGGGGTCGGCTTGGGCAATCAGCCCCAGCATTTT.

The chain is built from TRBV5-4 and TRBJ1-4; 8 positions match TRBD1. The CDR3 spans 14 residues. V trimming: 5 bases; J trimming: 2 bases; junction bases outside the gene matches: 2. CDR1 and CDR2 (germline): SGHNT, YYREEE (reference sequence). The CDR3 spells CASRPGGTNEKLFF. The CDR3 region has the DNA TGTGCCAGCAGACCAGGGGGCACTAATGAAAAACTGTTTTTT.

This chain uses TRBV19 with TRBJ1-1, with TRBD1 matching 7 bases. The trim removed 9 bases at V and 0 bases at J, leaving 10 bases unmatched. Germline values: CDR1 LNHDA, CDR2 SQIVND (reference sequence). The CDR3 runs to 15 residues. CDR3 DNA sequence: TGTGCCAGCCGACTCAGACAGGGTATGAACACTGAAGCTTTCTTT. This encodes CASRLRQGMNTEAFF.

This clone has a handful of counts. The chain employs TRBV27 and TRBJ2-3, with a tentative D call TRBD2 (5 bases). The CDR3 runs 14 residues. V lost 5 bases and J 3 bases, leaving 12 bases between the germline ends. In germline, CDR1 is MNHEY, CDR2 SMNVEV (reference sequence). The CDR3 region is CASSPQTGTDTQYF. The CDR3 DNA follows: TGTGCCAGCAGTCCCCAAACGGGGACAGATACGCAGTATTTT.

The J gene is TRBJ1-1, the V gene TRBV6-4, with D perhaps matching TRBD1 (6 bases). V was shortened by 8 bases and J by 1 base, with 17 bases between the two germline ends. The CDR3 is 15 amino acids. The germline gives CDR1 MRHNA, CDR2 SNTAGT. The CDR3 DNA reads TGTGCCAGCCCCAAACTTGGGACAAGGAACACTGAAGCTTTCTTT. Protein product: CASPKLGTRNTEAFF.

J is TRBJ1-2 and V is TRBV3-1 (or the pseudogene TRBV3-2); D is ambiguous. Germline CDR1 is LGHDT and CDR2 is YNNKEL (reference sequence). The V gene lost 5 bases and the J gene lost 0 bases, with 4 bases spanning the gap. The CDR3 loop spans 12 amino acids. In nucleotides, the CDR3 is TGTGCCAGCAGCGCAGCTAACTATGGCTACACCTTC. Its protein is CASSAANYGYTF.

V gene TRBV6-5 combines with J gene TRBJ2-7; 8 bases fit TRBD1. J was trimmed by 2 bases and V by 0 bases; bases with no gene match: 3. CDR1 is MNHEY and CDR2 is SVGAGI in the germline V gene. This CDR3 has 15 amino acids. CDR3 DNA: TGTGCCAGCAGTTACTCGGGACAGGAGACCTACGAGCAGTACTTC. Translated: CASSYSGQETYEQYF.

CDR3 in DNA: TGCAGCGTCGGACAGGGGGAGGCGAAGGGCTACACCTTC. This sequence encodes CSVGQGEAKGYTF. The chain links TRBV29-1 to TRBJ1-2, with 10 bases matching TRBD1. J was trimmed by 8 bases and V by 6 bases; bases with no gene match: 9. Germline V lookup: CDR1 SQVTM, CDR2 ANQGSEA. The CDR3 covers 13 residues.